This T cell receptor (beta chain) derives from a study of blood T cell repertoires in COVID-19. The count of this clone is one. The cohort comprised adults aged roughly 18 to 100 years residing in about two dozen US areas. Cohort assignment relied on participant-reported clinical history. The germline V and J ends were trimmed by 0 bases and 0 bases, with 9 bases remaining between them. Germline V gene lookup returns CDR1 MNHEY and CDR2 SVGAGI. This CDR3 has 16 amino acids. The authors' processing: Reference gene primers were amplified, and this amplification served to estimate nucleated cell counts. Repertoires were generated with immunoSEQ multiplex PCR, while TCRdb's copy carries only in-frame clones and drops some. V and J calls and clone size are given by that table; D and trimming were obtained from the DNA. Of over 200,000 clones in the sample, approximately 80% are singletons; the top ten hold 9.2%.

The chain recombines TRBV6-5 with TRBJ1-3; no reliable D call. Sequencing input: PBMCs or T cells enriched from blood (not recorded which). This sequence originates from a middle-aged man who had recovered from COVID-19. The CDR3 here is CASSYSKQSSGNTIYF. The CDR3 region has the DNA TGTGCCAGCAGTTACTCGAAACAGAGCTCTGGAAACACCATATATTTT.